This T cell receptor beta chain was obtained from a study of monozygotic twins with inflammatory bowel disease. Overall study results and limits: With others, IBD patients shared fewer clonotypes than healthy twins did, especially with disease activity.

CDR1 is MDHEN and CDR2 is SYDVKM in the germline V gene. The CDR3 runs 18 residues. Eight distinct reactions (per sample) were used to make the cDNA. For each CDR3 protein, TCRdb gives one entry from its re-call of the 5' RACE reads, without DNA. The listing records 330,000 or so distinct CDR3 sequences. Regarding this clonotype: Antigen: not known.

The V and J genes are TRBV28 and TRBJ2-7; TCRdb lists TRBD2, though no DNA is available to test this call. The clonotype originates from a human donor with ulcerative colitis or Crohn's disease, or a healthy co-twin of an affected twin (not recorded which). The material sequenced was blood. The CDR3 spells CASSRFGASGWDPYEQYF.